These T cell receptor beta chains were read from a single sample in a study of blood T cell repertoires in COVID-19. The protocol was immunoSEQ multiplex PCR, while the TCRdb copy is restricted to in-frame clones and leaves out a portion. The data hold some 300,000 clones, with around 91% observed a single time. The sequenced sample was PBMCs or T cells enriched from blood (not recorded which). The receptors stem from a woman younger than 30 with acute COVID-19. The CDR3 runs from the conserved cysteine through the conserved F or W. A D gene is named only where the DNA matches it firmly. Only part of the rows carry a size: once, few, many, or a class if the clone is expanded.

j_gene: TRBJ1-3; abundance: NA; len: 15; v_gene: TRBV19; d_gene: NA; CDR3nt: TGTGCCAGTATGAGGACAGACAGCTCTGGAAACACCATATATTTT; CDR3aa: CASMRTDSSGNTIYF
j_gene: TRBJ1-1; abundance: NA; len: 13; v_gene: TRBV2; d_gene: NA; CDR3nt: TGTGCCACCCTGACGGAGGAGAACACTGAAGCTTTCTTT; CDR3aa: CATLTEENTEAFF
j_gene: TRBJ1-1; abundance: once; len: 12; v_gene: TRBV28; d_gene: TRBD1; CDR3nt: TGTGCCATCAACAGGGGAGGCACTGAAGCTTTCTTT; CDR3aa: CAINRGGTEAFF
j_gene: TRBJ2-1; abundance: NA; len: 18; v_gene: TRBV10-1; d_gene: TRBD2; CDR3nt: TGCGCCAGCATTAAGCTTCGACTAGCGGGGACCTCCTACAATGAGCAGTTCTTC; CDR3aa: CASIKLRLAGTSYNEQFF
j_gene: TRBJ1-6; abundance: NA; len: 14; v_gene: TRBV19; d_gene: TRBD1; CDR3nt: TGTGCCAGTAGTACCACAGGGGCCCGGGGGTCCCTCCACTTT; CDR3aa: CASSTTGARGSLHF
j_gene: TRBJ2-6; abundance: NA; len: 16; v_gene: TRBV4-1; d_gene: NA; CDR3nt: TGCGCCAGCAGCCAAGACCTTCTCTATGGGGCCAACGTCCTGACTTTC; CDR3aa: CASSQDLLYGANVLTF
j_gene: TRBJ1-1; abundance: NA; len: 15; v_gene: TRBV28; d_gene: NA; CDR3nt: TGTGCCAGCAGATCCCCTCAGGGGCTGGTGACTGAAGCTTTCTTT; CDR3aa: CASRSPQGLVTEAFF
j_gene: TRBJ2-3; abundance: NA; len: 16; v_gene: TRBV5-1; d_gene: NA; CDR3nt: TGCGCCAGCAGCTTGGTGGTATCAGGCCAGGGGGGTACGCAGTATTTT; CDR3aa: CASSLVVSGQGGTQYF
j_gene: TRBJ2-3; abundance: NA; len: 15; v_gene: TRBV28; d_gene: NA; CDR3nt: TGTGCCAGCAGTTTATATGGCAGAGCAGCGGATACGCAGTATTTT; CDR3aa: CASSLYGRAADTQYF
j_gene: TRBJ2-1; abundance: NA; len: 13; v_gene: TRBV28; d_gene: NA; CDR3nt: TGTGCCAGCAGTACCGGGACTCCCTATGAGCAGTTCTTC; CDR3aa: CASSTGTPYEQFF
j_gene: TRBJ2-5; abundance: NA; len: 16; v_gene: TRBV7-2; d_gene: NA; CDR3nt: TGTGCCAGCAGCCCGATGACAGCGCCCGCCGTGAAGACCCAGTACTTC; CDR3aa: CASSPMTAPAVKTQYF
j_gene: TRBJ2-2; abundance: few; len: 15; v_gene: TRBV11-2; d_gene: NA; CDR3nt: TGTGCCAGCAGCTTAAGCGCGACGGGCACCGGGGAGCTGTTTTTT; CDR3aa: CASSLSATGTGELFF